This TCR beta chain stems from a study of blood T cell repertoires in COVID-19 (dated by TCRdb to between 2020 and 2021). Context from the whole study: Samples covering the acute and convalescent phases of COVID-19 were provided by collaborators in the United States, Italy and Spain. The material from the prospective study consisted of cDNA or gDNA derived from T cells, B-cell-depleted T cells, or PBMCs. Sample metadata almost always included a de-identified subject ID, COVID-19 status, age in years and sex. Samples were obtained from the ongoing ImmuneRACE study (first 160 participants) and from approximately 1,200 subjects provided by 6 global collaborators. HLA class I and class II types, where available, came from metadata supplied by the sample provider rather than from assay-based typing. The repertoires were made available in a free public database intended to serve as a resource for research on the immune response to SARS-CoV-2. The dataset comprised deeply sampled blood TCRbeta repertoires from subjects exposed to, actively infected with, or recovered from COVID-19.

TCRbeta CDR3 regions were amplified from genomic DNA using the immunoSEQ Assay, a bias-controlled multiplex PCR. Per the source publication's procedure: The number of nucleated cells in each sample was estimated by amplification of reference gene primers within the assay. Sequence reads were collapsed and filtered to measure the absolute abundance of every unique TCRbeta CDR3 rearrangement. For each sample, productive Simpson clonality was calculated as the square root of Simpson's diversity index over productive rearrangements. The source is immuneACCESS, and TCRdb retained only in-frame sequences with V and J called. Part of the clones is not carried over; for the studies checked, unresolved V genes explain less than half of this, and the remainder is unexplained. The V and J calls and clone size are taken from that table; D and trimming were inferred from the DNA. For this sample the table gives 300,000 or so clones, of which about 89% were detected only once. The ten most abundant clones make up roughly 6.7% of the sample.

Concerning this clone itself: What antigen it recognizes has not been identified. Base qualities are not provided; no much larger clone lies one nucleotide away.

The full study reports these points: How much clinical and demographic metadata was included differed by source and by participant, and the metadata was provided uncurated.

Samples from volunteer blood donors who had recovered from COVID-19 were contributed by a second Seattle source. Whole blood was collected in K2EDTA tubes by collaborating institutions according to the institutions' own protocols. For TCRbeta analysis, collaborator samples were shipped as frozen whole blood, as isolated PBMCs, or as DNA extracted from either sample type. The TCR sequence derives from a man between 18 and 35 years old who had recovered from COVID-19. Material for sequencing was peripheral blood.

The CDR3 protein is CASSVAPGLNEQFF. Read as DNA, the sequence is TGTGCCAGCAGCGTAGCGCCAGGGCTAAATGAGCAGTTCTTC. The sequence joins TRBV9 to TRBJ2-1; a tentative D call is TRBD1 (5 bases match). The V and J ends are trimmed by 0 bases and 7 bases, leaving 11 bases between them. From the cysteine up to the phenylalanine, the CDR3 has a length of 14 residues. The kept DNA is CDR3 alone, 42 bases in frame from the first base. CDR1 is given as SGDLS and CDR2 as YYNGEE, both from the germline V gene.